The sample holds a few counts of the clone carrying this TCR beta chain. The CDR3 is 13 residues long. The germline V and J ends were trimmed by 8 bases and 0 bases, with 10 bases remaining between them. The V gene's germline CDR1 is SNHLY and CDR2 FYNNEI. The data belong to a study of blood T cell repertoires in COVID-19. Across the study: Both acute and convalescent COVID-19 samples were obtained from the United States, Italy and Spain. From T cells, B-cell-depleted T cells, or PBMCs came the material, which was cDNA or gDNA.

In the original analysis: By means of reference gene primer amplification, nucleated cell counts were estimated. TCRdb's copy holds only in-frame clones and misses some; the assay was immunoSEQ multiplex PCR. The DNA was the basis for D and trimming; V, J and clone size are from that table. The sample shows roughly 150,000 clones, 65% to 85% of them seen only once. The sequenced sample consisted of peripheral blood. The rearrangement uses TRBV2 and TRBJ1-1; TRBD1 might be the D (5 bases). This sequence was found in an elderly woman with active or convalescent COVID-19. The DNA for the CDR3 is TGTGCCAGCGGGGGGGGAATGAACACTGAAGCTTTCTTT. It is translated as CASGGGMNTEAFF. Filled out from reference TRBV2 and TRBJ1-1, the complete variable domain reads EPEVTQTPSHQVTQMGQEVILRCVPISNHLYFYWYRQILGQKVEFLVSFYNNEISEKSEIFDDQFSVERPDGSNFTLKIRSTKLEDSAMYFCASGGGMNTEAFFGQGTRLTVV.